The text below deals with one T cell receptor (beta chain). Its antigen is not identified. Germline trimming cut 5 bases from V and 4 bases from J; bases unmatched to any gene: 6. CDR3 length: 14 residues. From germline, CDR1 is SGHTA and CDR2 FQGNSA. Replicate PCRs from sorted subsets contained 200 ng DNA, which is 30,000 to 35,000 T cell genomes. Profiled with immunoSEQ multiplex PCR; TCRdb holds only in-frame clones, not every one. The table has under 600,000 clones, roughly 98% seen once. The data are from a study of shared clonotypes between healthy human individuals. Study-wide results and limits: The donor pool, a small one, limited the genetic and exposure-history diversity represented.

CD45RO-negative, CCR7-selected cells formed the naive CD8 fraction, which excluded terminally differentiated effector memory CD45RA+ cells. Sequencing input: naive CD8+ T cells sorted from blood. This receptor was obtained from a man under 40 in good health. The chain carries TRBV7-2 and TRBJ1-2, with 8 bases that match TRBD1. CDR3 region: CASSPGGLVYGYTF. In DNA form, the CDR3 reads TGTGCCAGCAGCCCAGGGGGCCTAGTCTATGGCTACACCTTC.